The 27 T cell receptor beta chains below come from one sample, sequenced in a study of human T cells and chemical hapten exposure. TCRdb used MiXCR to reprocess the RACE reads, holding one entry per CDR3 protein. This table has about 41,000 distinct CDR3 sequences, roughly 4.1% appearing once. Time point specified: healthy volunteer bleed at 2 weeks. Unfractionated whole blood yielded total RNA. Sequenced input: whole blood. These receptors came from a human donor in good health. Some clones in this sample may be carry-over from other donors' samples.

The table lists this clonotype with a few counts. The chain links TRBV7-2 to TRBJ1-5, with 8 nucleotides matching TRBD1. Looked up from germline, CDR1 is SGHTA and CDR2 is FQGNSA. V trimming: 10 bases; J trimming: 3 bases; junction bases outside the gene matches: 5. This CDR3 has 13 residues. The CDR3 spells CATTGDANQPQHF. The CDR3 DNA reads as TGTGCCACGACAGGGGACGCCAATCAGCCCCAGCATTTT. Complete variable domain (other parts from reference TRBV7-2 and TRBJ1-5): GAGVSQSPSNKVTEKGKDVELRCDPISGHTALYWYRQSLGQGLEFLIYFQGNSAPDKSGLPSDRFSAERTGGSVSTLTIQRTQQEDSAVYLCATTGDANQPQHFGDGTRLSIL.

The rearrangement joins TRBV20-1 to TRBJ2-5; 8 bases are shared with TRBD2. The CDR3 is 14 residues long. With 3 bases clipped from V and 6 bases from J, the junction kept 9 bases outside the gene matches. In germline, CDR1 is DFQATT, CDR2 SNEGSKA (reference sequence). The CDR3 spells CSASSRGGRQTQYF. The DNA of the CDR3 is TGCAGTGCTAGTTCTCGGGGGGGTCGGCAGACCCAGTACTTC.

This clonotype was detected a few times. CDR3 nucleotide sequence: TGCAGTGCTAGCTTAGCGGGGCACACAGATACGCAGTATTTT. As protein: CSASLAGHTDTQYF. This sequence joins TRBV20-1 and TRBJ2-3; 8 nucleotides agree with TRBD2. The CDR3 is 14 amino acids. CDR1 is DFQATT and CDR2 is SNEGSKA in the germline V gene (reference sequence). Trimming cost V 3 bases and J 2 bases; bases outside gene matches: 4.

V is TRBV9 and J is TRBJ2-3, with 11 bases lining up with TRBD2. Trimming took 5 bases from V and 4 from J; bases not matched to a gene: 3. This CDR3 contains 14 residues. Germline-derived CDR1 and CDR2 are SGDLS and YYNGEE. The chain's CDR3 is CASRGGLAADTQYF. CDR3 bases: TGTGCCAGCAGGGGGGGACTAGCGGCAGATACGCAGTATTTT.

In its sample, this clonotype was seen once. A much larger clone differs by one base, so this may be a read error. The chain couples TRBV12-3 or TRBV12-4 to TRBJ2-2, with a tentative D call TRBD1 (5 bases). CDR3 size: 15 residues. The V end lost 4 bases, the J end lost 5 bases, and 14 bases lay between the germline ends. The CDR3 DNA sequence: TGTGCCAGCAGTTCTAGGACATTTGGAACCGGGGAGCTGTTTTTT. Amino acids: CASSSRTFGTGELFF.

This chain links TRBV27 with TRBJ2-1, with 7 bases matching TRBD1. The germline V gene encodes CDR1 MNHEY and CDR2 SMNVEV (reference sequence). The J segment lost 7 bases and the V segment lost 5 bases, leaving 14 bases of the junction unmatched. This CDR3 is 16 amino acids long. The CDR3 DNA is TGTGCCAGCAGTACCTCGACAGGGAGTCGGGTAAATGAGCAGTTCTTC. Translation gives CASSTSTGSRVNEQFF.

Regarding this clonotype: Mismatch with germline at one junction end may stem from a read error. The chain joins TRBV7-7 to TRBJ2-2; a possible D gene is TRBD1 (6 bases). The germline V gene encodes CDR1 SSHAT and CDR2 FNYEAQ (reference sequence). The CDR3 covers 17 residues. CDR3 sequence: CASSPPAGTPNTGELFF. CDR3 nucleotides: TGTGCTAGCAGCCCCCCCGCCGGGACACCGAACACCGGGGAGCTGTTTTTT.

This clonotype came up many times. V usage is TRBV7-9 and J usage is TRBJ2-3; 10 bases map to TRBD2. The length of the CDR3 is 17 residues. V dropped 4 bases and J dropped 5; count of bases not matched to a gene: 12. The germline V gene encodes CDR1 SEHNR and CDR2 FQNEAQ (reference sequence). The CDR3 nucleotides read TGTGCCAGCAGCTCCTCCACTAGCGGGGCATCGGGAGATACGCAGTATTTT. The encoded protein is CASSSSTSGASGDTQYF.

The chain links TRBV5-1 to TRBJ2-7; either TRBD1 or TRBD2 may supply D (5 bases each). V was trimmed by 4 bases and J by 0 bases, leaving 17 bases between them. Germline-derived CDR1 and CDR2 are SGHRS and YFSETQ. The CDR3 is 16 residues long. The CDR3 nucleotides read TGCGCCAGCAGCGACGATTCCGGGACCGTCTCCTACGAGCAGTACTTC. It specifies CASSDDSGTVSYEQYF. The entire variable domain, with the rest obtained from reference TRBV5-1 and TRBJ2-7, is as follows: KAGVTQTPRYLIKTRGQQVTLSCSPISGHRSVSWYQQTPGQGLQFLFEYFSETQRNKGNFPGRFSGRQFSNSRSEMNVSTLELGDSALYLCASSDDSGTVSYEQYFGPGTRLTVT.

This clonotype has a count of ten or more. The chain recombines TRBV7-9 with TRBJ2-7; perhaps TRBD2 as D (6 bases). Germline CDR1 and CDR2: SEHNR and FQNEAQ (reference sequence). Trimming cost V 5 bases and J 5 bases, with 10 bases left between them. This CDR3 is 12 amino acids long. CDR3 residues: CASSPGLHEQYF. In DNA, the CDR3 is TGTGCCAGCAGCCCGGGACTCCACGAGCAGTACTTC. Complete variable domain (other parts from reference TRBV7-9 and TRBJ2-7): DTGVSQNPRHKITKRGQNVTFRCDPISEHNRLYWYRQTLGQGPEFLTYFQNEAQLEKSRLLSDRFSAERPKGSFSTLEIQRTEQGDSAMYLCASSPGLHEQYFGPGTRLTVT.

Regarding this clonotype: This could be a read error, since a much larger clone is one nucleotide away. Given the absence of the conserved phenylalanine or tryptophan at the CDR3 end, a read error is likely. The CDR3 bases are TGTGCCAGCAGTCCGTTTGGGGTCGGAAACACCATATATTGT. Translating gives CASSPFGVGNTIYC. The chain is built from TRBV12-3 or TRBV12-4 and TRBJ1-3; D unclear. This CDR3 contains 14 residues. V lost 5 bases and J lost 4, with 12 bases in between.

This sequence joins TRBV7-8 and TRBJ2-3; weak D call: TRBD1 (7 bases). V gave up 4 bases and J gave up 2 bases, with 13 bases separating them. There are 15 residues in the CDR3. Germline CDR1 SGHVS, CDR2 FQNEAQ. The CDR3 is CASSSQGGSTDTQYF. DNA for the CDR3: TGTGCCAGCAGCTCCCAGGGGGGCTCCACAGATACGCAGTATTTT.

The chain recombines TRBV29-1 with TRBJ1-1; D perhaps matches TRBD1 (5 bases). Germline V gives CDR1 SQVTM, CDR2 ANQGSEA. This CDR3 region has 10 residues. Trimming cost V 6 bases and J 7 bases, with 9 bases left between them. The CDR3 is CSVGTVEAFF. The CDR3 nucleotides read TGCAGCGTGGGGACGGTTGAAGCTTTCTTT.

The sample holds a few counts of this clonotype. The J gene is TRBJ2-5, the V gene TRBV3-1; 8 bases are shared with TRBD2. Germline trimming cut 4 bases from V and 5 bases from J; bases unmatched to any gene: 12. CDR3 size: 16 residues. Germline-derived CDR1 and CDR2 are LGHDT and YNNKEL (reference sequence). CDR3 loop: CASSRHPSGSWETQYF. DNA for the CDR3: TGTGCCAGCAGCCGGCACCCGAGCGGGAGTTGGGAGACCCAGTACTTC.

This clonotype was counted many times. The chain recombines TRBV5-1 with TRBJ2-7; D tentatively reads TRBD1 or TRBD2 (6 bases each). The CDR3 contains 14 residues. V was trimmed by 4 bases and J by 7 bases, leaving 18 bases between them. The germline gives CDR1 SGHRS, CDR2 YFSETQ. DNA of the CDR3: TGCGCCAGCAGCCCCGGGGGCTGGGGGGAAGAGCAGTACTTC. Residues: CASSPGGWGEEQYF. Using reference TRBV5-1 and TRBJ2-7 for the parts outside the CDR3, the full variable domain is KAGVTQTPRYLIKTRGQQVTLSCSPISGHRSVSWYQQTPGQGLQFLFEYFSETQRNKGNFPGRFSGRQFSNSRSEMNVSTLELGDSALYLCASSPGGWGEEQYFGPGTRLTVT.

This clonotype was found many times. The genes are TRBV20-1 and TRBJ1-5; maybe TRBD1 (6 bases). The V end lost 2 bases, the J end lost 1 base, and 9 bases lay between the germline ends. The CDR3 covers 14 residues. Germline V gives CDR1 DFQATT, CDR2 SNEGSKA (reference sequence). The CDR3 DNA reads TGCAGTGCTAGAAAAAGGGGGAGCAATCAGCCCCAGCATTTT. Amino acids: CSARKRGSNQPQHF.

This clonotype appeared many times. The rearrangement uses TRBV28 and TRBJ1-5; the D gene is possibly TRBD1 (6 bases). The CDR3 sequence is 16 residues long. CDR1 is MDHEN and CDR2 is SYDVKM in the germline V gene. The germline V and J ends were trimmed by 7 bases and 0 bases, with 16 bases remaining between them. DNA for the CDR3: TGTGCCAGCAAGGAAGGGGGGAGTCATAGCAATCAGCCCCAGCATTTT. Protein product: CASKEGGSHSNQPQHF.

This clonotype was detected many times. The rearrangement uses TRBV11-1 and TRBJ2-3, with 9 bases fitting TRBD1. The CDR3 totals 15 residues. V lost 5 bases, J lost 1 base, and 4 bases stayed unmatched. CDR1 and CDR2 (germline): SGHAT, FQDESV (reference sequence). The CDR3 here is CASSLDRGGTDTQYF. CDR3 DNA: TGTGCCAGCAGCCTGGACAGGGGAGGCACAGATACGCAGTATTTT.

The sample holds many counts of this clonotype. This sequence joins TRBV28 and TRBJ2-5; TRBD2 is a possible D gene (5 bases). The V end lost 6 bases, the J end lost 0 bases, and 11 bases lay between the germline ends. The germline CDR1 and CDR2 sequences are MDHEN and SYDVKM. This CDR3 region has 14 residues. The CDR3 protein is CASSSPGDQETQYF. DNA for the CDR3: TGTGCCAGCAGCTCCCCCGGGGACCAAGAGACCCAGTACTTC. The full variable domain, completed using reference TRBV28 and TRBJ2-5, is DVKVTQSSRYLVKRTGEKVFLECVQDMDHENMFWYRQDPGLGLRLIYFSYDVKMKEKGDIPEGYSVSREKKERFSLILESASTNQTSMYLCASSSPGDQETQYFGPGTRLLVL.

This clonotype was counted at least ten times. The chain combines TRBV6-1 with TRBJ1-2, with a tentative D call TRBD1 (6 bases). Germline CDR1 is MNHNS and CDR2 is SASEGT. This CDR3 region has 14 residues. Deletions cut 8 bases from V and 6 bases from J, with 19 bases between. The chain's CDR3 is CASREGAGEDGYTF. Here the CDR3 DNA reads TGTGCCAGCCGCGAAGGGGCAGGGGAGGATGGCTACACCTTC.

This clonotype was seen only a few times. Here the CDR3 reads CASSTLGTQGMNTEAFF. CDR3 DNA sequence: TGTGCCAGCAGTACACTGGGGACTCAGGGGATGAACACTGAAGCTTTCTTT. The chain links TRBV6-1 to TRBJ1-1; D may be TRBD1 (6 bases). The V gene lost 5 bases and the J gene lost 0 bases, with 19 bases spanning the gap. Germline V gene data show CDR1 as MNHNS and CDR2 as SASEGT. This CDR3 region has 17 residues.

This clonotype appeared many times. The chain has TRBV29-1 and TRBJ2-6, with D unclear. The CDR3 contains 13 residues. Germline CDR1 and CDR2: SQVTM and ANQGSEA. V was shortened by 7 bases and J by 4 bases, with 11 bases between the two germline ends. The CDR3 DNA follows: TGCAGCGGTAGGCTTTCAGGGGCCAACGTCCTGACTTTC. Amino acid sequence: CSGRLSGANVLTF.

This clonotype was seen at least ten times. CDR3 residues: CASTRQGNEAFF. For the CDR3, the DNA is TGTGCCAGCACCCGACAGGGCAATGAAGCTTTCTTT. The chain joins TRBV25-1 to TRBJ1-1, with 7 bases that match TRBD1. In germline, CDR1 is MGHDK, CDR2 SYGVNS. The ends lost 7 bases at V and 7 bases at J; junction bases unmatched: 6. This CDR3 comprises 12 residues.

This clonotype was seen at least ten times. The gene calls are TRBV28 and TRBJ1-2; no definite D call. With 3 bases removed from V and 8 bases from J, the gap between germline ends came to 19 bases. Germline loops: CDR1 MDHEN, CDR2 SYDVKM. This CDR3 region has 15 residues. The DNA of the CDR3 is TGTGCCAGCAGTTTGGAAAGGGAGACACCATTGGGCTACACCTTC. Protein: CASSLERETPLGYTF.

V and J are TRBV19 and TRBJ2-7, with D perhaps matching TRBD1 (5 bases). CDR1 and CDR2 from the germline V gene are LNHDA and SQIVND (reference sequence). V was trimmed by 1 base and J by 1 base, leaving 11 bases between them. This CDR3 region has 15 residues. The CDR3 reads CASSIADTTSYEQYF. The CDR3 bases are TGTGCCAGTAGTATAGCGGACACTACTTCCTACGAGCAGTACTTC.

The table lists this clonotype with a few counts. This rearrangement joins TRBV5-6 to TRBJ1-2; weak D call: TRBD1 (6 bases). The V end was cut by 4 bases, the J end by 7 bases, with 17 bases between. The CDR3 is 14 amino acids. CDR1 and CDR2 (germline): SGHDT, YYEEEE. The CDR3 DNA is TGTGCCAGCAGCCCCGTCTACAGGGATCGTGGCTACACCTTC. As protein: CASSPVYRDRGYTF.

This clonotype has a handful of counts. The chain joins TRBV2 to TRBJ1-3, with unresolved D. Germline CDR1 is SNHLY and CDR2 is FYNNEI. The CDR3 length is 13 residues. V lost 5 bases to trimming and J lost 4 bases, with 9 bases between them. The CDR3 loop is CASSFPAGNTIYF. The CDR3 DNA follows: TGTGCCAGCAGTTTTCCAGCCGGAAACACCATATATTTT.